The 22 T cell receptor beta chains below all came from one sample that was sequenced in a study of cytomegalovirus exposure and HLA in healthy donors. Assay used: immunoSEQ multiplex PCR; TCRdb lists only in-frame clones, some missing. The repertoire holds 130,000 to 150,000 clones, with roughly 86% as singletons. The source material was PBMCs. Receptor source: a man in his late teens or twenties in good health and CMV-seropositive.

This clone was picked up one time. The chain links TRBV19 to TRBJ1-1; TRBD1 might be the D (5 bases). Germline assignment: CDR1 LNHDA and CDR2 SQIVND (reference sequence). The CDR3 length is 13 residues. V lost 7 bases and J lost 4, with 13 bases in between. The CDR3 protein is CASKLGPSTEAFF. For the CDR3, the DNA is TGTGCCAGTAAACTGGGGCCTTCCACTGAAGCTTTCTTT. The complete variable domain, with remaining parts taken from reference TRBV19 and TRBJ1-1, reads DGGITQSPKYLFRKEGQNVTLSCEQNLNHDAMYWYRQDPGQGLRLIYYSQIVNDFQKGDIAEGYSVSREKKESFPLTVTSAQKNPTAFYLCASKLGPSTEAFFGQGTRLTVV.

This sequence joins TRBV4-1 and TRBJ2-2, with TRBD2 matching over 14 bases. Per germline, CDR1 MGHRA and CDR2 YSYEKL. Trimming took 3 bases from V and 6 from J; bases not matched to a gene: 6. This CDR3 spans 17 amino acids. The DNA of the CDR3 is TGCGCCAGCAGCCATCCCGGGACTAGCGGGAGATCCGGGGAGCTGTTTTTT. This gives the protein CASSHPGTSGRSGELFF.

On this clone: Compared with germline, one end of the junction differs, possibly owing to a read error. The rearrangement uses TRBV7-8 and TRBJ2-1, with TRBD2 matching over 9 bases. CDR1 is SGHVS and CDR2 is FQNEAQ in the germline V gene. The CDR3 is made up of 14 amino acids. The CDR3 DNA sequence: TGTGCCAGCAGCATAGCGGGAGTGTTTGGTGAGCAGTTCTTC. This gives the protein CASSIAGVFGEQFF.

V usage is TRBV5-1 and J usage is TRBJ2-1, with D possibly matching TRBD2 (6 bases). V was pared by 5 bases and J by 6 bases, with 12 bases between. This CDR3 comprises 13 residues. Germline lookup yields CDR1 SGHRS and CDR2 YFSETQ. CDR3 nucleotide sequence: TGCGCCAGCAGGAGTTTGGAGGGCAATGAGCAGTTCTTC. It is translated as CASRSLEGNEQFF.

The chain uses TRBV18 and TRBJ1-2; D remains ambiguous. Germline values: CDR1 KGHSH, CDR2 LQKENI. This CDR3 is 14 amino acids long. V lost 2 bases and J lost 4, with 11 bases in between. CDR3: CASSPGPASYGYTF. The CDR3 DNA follows: TGTGCCAGCTCACCAGGGCCGGCGAGCTATGGCTACACCTTC.

This chain links TRBV6-5 with TRBJ1-2; TRBD1 matches at 12 bases. The CDR3 loop spans 13 amino acids. Germline V CDR1 and CDR2: MNHEY, SVGAGI. V trimming: 5 bases; J trimming: 12 bases; junction bases outside the gene matches: 7. The CDR3 sequence: CASSNPGQGAHTF. CDR3 coding DNA: TGTGCCAGCAGTAATCCGGGACAGGGGGCACACACCTTC.

The J gene is TRBJ2-3, the V gene TRBV27, with D perhaps matching TRBD1 (5 bases). Trimming cost V 5 bases and J 4 bases, with 13 bases left between them. The CDR3 runs 14 residues. CDR1 and CDR2 from the germline V gene are MNHEY and SMNVEV (reference sequence). CDR3 protein: CASSPGQISDTQYF. The CDR3 DNA reads as TGTGCCAGCAGTCCCGGACAAATCTCAGATACGCAGTATTTT.

The chain couples TRBV7-9 to TRBJ2-3; 9 nucleotides match TRBD2. J lost 4 bases, V lost 7 bases, and 9 bases had no gene match. This CDR3 has 15 residues. Germline V gene data show CDR1 as SEHNR and CDR2 as FQNEAQ (reference sequence). The CDR3 DNA is TGTGCCAGCACCCAGTGGTCTAGCGGGGCAGATACGCAGTATTTT. Protein sequence: CASTQWSSGADTQYF. The full variable domain, completed using reference TRBV7-9 and TRBJ2-3, is DTGVSQNPRHKITKRGQNVTFRCDPISEHNRLYWYRQTLGQGPEFLTYFQNEAQLEKSRLLSDRFSAERPKGSFSTLEIQRTEQGDSAMYLCASTQWSSGADTQYFGPGTRLTVL.

The chain links TRBV10-1 to TRBJ2-7; 9 bases are shared with TRBD2. With 4 bases clipped from V and 2 bases from J, the junction kept 3 bases outside the gene matches. The CDR3 loop spans 14 amino acids. CDR1 and CDR2 from the germline V gene are WNHNN and SYGVQD (reference sequence). The CDR3 here is CASSGSGRAYEQYF. In DNA form, the CDR3 reads TGCGCCAGCAGTGGTAGCGGGAGAGCCTACGAGCAGTACTTC.

In nucleotides, the CDR3 is TGTGCCAGCAGTTCTCTCGGGGGGGCCTCGAAGACCCAGTACTTC. Protein: CASSSLGGASKTQYF. The V call is TRBV27, the J call TRBJ2-5, with 8 bases identical to TRBD2. Germline V gene data show CDR1 as MNHEY and CDR2 as SMNVEV (reference sequence). The CDR3 has 15 residues. With 4 bases clipped from V and 6 bases from J, the junction kept 10 bases outside the gene matches.

The V call is TRBV5-1, the J call TRBJ1-1, with D possibly being TRBD1 (5 bases). Per the germline V gene, CDR1 is SGHRS and CDR2 is YFSETQ. The CDR3 length is 15 residues. With 1 base removed from V and 4 bases from J, the gap between germline ends came to 14 bases. The CDR3 reads CASSLMGQGGTEAFF. CDR3 bases: TGCGCCAGCAGCTTGATGGGGCAGGGAGGCACTGAAGCTTTCTTT. Variable domain in full (rest from reference TRBV5-1 and TRBJ1-1): KAGVTQTPRYLIKTRGQQVTLSCSPISGHRSVSWYQQTPGQGLQFLFEYFSETQRNKGNFPGRFSGRQFSNSRSEMNVSTLELGDSALYLCASSLMGQGGTEAFFGQGTRLTVV.

This clone was seen more than once but under ten times. The chain couples TRBV4-1 to TRBJ1-2; perhaps TRBD1 as D (5 bases). Germline loops: CDR1 MGHRA, CDR2 YSYEKL. The CDR3 runs 15 residues. Trimming pared 0 bases from V and 5 bases from J, leaving 13 bases between. The CDR3 reads CASSQDRGAGYGYTF. The CDR3 coding sequence is TGCGCCAGCAGCCAAGATAGGGGAGCGGGGTATGGCTACACCTTC.

Of note for this clone: This specimen includes other DNA sequences encoding the same CDR3. This chain joins TRBV5-1 and TRBJ1-2; 7 nucleotides align to TRBD1. The CDR3 runs to 14 residues. CDR1 SGHRS and CDR2 YFSETQ come from the germline V gene. The ends lost 0 bases at V and 6 bases at J; junction bases unmatched: 5. The CDR3 bases are TGCGCCAGCAGCTTGGGGACAGGAGGGGATGGCTACACCTTC. It yields the protein CASSLGTGGDGYTF.

The chain carries TRBV25-1 and TRBJ1-2; D might be TRBD1 (6 bases). Germline V gene data show CDR1 as MGHDK and CDR2 as SYGVNS. V lost 4 bases and J 2 bases, leaving 11 bases between the germline ends. This CDR3 region has 14 residues. The chain's CDR3 is CASSVTGSNYGYTF. The CDR3 nucleotides read TGTGCCAGCAGTGTAACAGGGAGCAACTATGGCTACACCTTC.

The chain couples TRBV5-4 to TRBJ2-1; 8 bases fit TRBD2. V dropped 1 base and J dropped 8; count of bases not matched to a gene: 8. Germline values: CDR1 SGHNT, CDR2 YYREEE (reference sequence). The CDR3 contains 15 residues. The CDR3 here is CASSLRVAGLDEQFF. The CDR3 DNA is TGTGCCAGCAGCTTGAGGGTAGCGGGGTTGGATGAGCAGTTCTTC.

The chain has TRBV2 and TRBJ2-5; 7 nucleotides agree with TRBD2. Unmatched junction bases numbered 14, after V lost 8 bases and J lost 5 bases. The V gene's germline CDR1 is SNHLY and CDR2 FYNNEI. This CDR3 spans 15 amino acids. CDR3 amino acids: CASLTGEGLSETQYF. The DNA for the CDR3 is TGTGCCAGCCTGACGGGGGAGGGGTTGAGTGAGACCCAGTACTTC. Together with reference TRBV2 and TRBJ2-5, the CDR3 gives the full variable domain: EPEVTQTPSHQVTQMGQEVILRCVPISNHLYFYWYRQILGQKVEFLVSFYNNEISEKSEIFDDQFSVERPDGSNFTLKIRSTKLEDSAMYFCASLTGEGLSETQYFGPGTRLLVL.

This clone was seen a single time. The chain is built from TRBV2 and TRBJ1-1; 9 bases match TRBD1. After removal of 6 bases from V and 1 base from J, the junction contained 6 bases not matched to a gene. The CDR3 extends over 15 amino acids. Germline CDR1 is SNHLY and CDR2 is FYNNEI. The chain's CDR3 is CASSSGTGSNTEAFF. The CDR3 nucleotides are TGTGCCAGCAGCTCCGGGACAGGGTCGAACACTGAAGCTTTCTTT.

The rearrangement uses TRBV28 and TRBJ1-6; no reliable D call. Germline-derived CDR1 and CDR2 are MDHEN and SYDVKM. The CDR3 has 15 residues. Trimming cost V 6 bases and J 0 bases, with 9 bases left between them. CDR3 sequence (DNA): TGTGCCAGCAGCCTTCATAGCTCCTATAATTCACCCCTCCACTTT. Amino acid sequence: CASSLHSSYNSPLHF.

The chain uses TRBV2 and TRBJ1-1, with D uncertain. This CDR3 comprises 15 residues. The V gene's germline CDR1 is SNHLY and CDR2 FYNNEI. V lost 4 bases and J lost 0, with 12 bases in between. As DNA, the CDR3 is TGTGCCAGCAGTGCAAGGGAGGATCTGAACACTGAAGCTTTCTTT. Protein sequence: CASSAREDLNTEAFF.

This chain connects TRBV10-2 to TRBJ1-3, with a tentative D call TRBD1 (6 bases). V lost 5 bases to trimming and J lost 0 bases, with 14 bases between them. The CDR3 extends over 16 amino acids. CDR1 and CDR2 from the germline V gene are WSHSY and SAAADI. The CDR3 DNA follows: TGCGCCAGCAGTTCAGGGGAGGGAGGCTCTGGAAACACCATATATTTT. It translates to CASSSGEGGSGNTIYF.

V gene TRBV13 combines with J gene TRBJ2-2, with 8 bases aligning to TRBD2. The CDR3 extends over 15 amino acids. V lost 5 bases, J lost 2 bases, and 4 bases stayed unmatched. The germline V gene has CDR1 PRHDT and CDR2 FYEKMQ (reference sequence). The DNA for the CDR3 is TGTGCCAGCAGCCAGCGGGGGCCTAACACCGGGGAGCTGTTTTTT. It is translated as CASSQRGPNTGELFF.

V usage is TRBV4-1 and J usage is TRBJ1-4; 7 bases agree with TRBD1. V lost 4 bases, J lost 8 bases, and 13 bases stayed unmatched. The CDR3 spans 16 residues. Germline CDR1 MGHRA, CDR2 YSYEKL. For the CDR3, the DNA is TGCGCCAGCAGCCGAATATACCGGGACAGACTAGAAAAACTGTTTTTT. Amino acids: CASSRIYRDRLEKLFF.